This paragraph covers one TCR beta chain sequence. This record belongs to a study of blood T cell repertoires in COVID-19. Study-level background: COVID-19 samples from acute and convalescent phases originated in the United States, Italy and Spain. The analysed material was cDNA or gDNA that came from T cells, B-cell-depleted T cells, or PBMCs.

Authors' data handling: Estimation of nucleated cell counts was performed using reference gene primer amplification. The data were produced by immunoSEQ multiplex PCR, yet TCRdb's version contains in-frame clones alone and is incomplete. V, J and clone size are those of that table, while D and trimming were read from the DNA. Found here are about 140,000 clones, around 88% of them singletons; the top ten hold less than 2%. The clonotype was recovered from a woman in her fifties or sixties with acute or convalescent COVID-19. Sequencing used peripheral blood.

The CDR3 here is CASSTGTYTGELFF. For the CDR3, the DNA is TGTGCCAGTAGTACTGGGACTTACACCGGGGAGCTGTTTTTT. J is TRBJ2-2 and V is TRBV19, with D perhaps matching TRBD2 (6 bases). Per the germline V gene, CDR1 is LNHDA and CDR2 is SQIVND (reference sequence). Between the trimmed V and J ends, which lost 4 bases and 3 bases, there was a span of 9 bases. There are 14 residues in the CDR3.